These 6 T cell receptor beta chains originate from one sample sequenced in a study of blood T cell repertoires in COVID-19. Sequencing used immunoSEQ multiplex PCR; TCRdb keeps in-frame clones, though not all of them. Of 200,000 to 300,000 clones listed, around 84% are singletons. The sequenced sample consisted of peripheral blood. Receptors were obtained from a man aged 60-69 years with acute or convalescent COVID-19.

The V call is TRBV6-1, the J call TRBJ2-3, with 8 bases aligning to TRBD2. The V gene end was trimmed by 4 bases and the J gene end by 0 bases; junction bases not matched to a gene: 6. CDR3 length equals 16 residues. CDR1 and CDR2 from the germline V gene are MNHNS and SASEGT. CDR3 protein: CASSVTSGSSTDTQYF. The DNA for the CDR3 is TGTGCCAGCAGTGTAACTAGCGGCTCTAGCACAGATACGCAGTATTTT.

The chain recombines TRBV2 with TRBJ2-3; TRBD1 matches at 9 bases. CDR1 is SNHLY and CDR2 is FYNNEI in the germline V gene. The CDR3 spans 15 residues. Trimming took 6 bases from V and 2 from J; bases not matched to a gene: 6. The CDR3 DNA reads as TGTGCCAGCAGACCCGGGACAGGGTCCACAGATACGCAGTATTTT. It codes for CASRPGTGSTDTQYF.

This chain joins TRBV6-6 and TRBJ2-1; D remains ambiguous. The germline V gene encodes CDR1 MNHNY and CDR2 SVGAGI (reference sequence). The CDR3 has 13 residues. V lost 0 bases and J lost 9, with 9 bases in between. The DNA of the CDR3 is TGTGCCAGCAGTTACTCGAGTGGTACTGAGCAGTTCTTC. This translates into CASSYSSGTEQFF.

The chain combines TRBV5-6 with TRBJ1-4; D perhaps matches TRBD1 (5 bases). V lost 4 bases, J lost 8 bases, and 15 bases lay in between. The CDR3 loop spans 14 amino acids. CDR1 and CDR2 from the germline V gene are SGHDT and YYEEEE. The CDR3 reads CASSPQGVREKLFF. CDR3 bases: TGTGCCAGCAGCCCGCAGGGTGTCCGCGAAAAACTGTTTTTT.

This sequence joins TRBV28 and TRBJ2-2; D might be TRBD1 (8 bases). V lost 6 bases to trimming and J lost 6 bases, with 17 bases between them. The CDR3 runs 15 residues. Germline-derived CDR1 and CDR2 are MDHEN and SYDVKM. CDR3 nucleotide sequence: TGTGCCAGCAGGATACAGGGGGGGTATGCCGGGGAGCTGTTTTTT. This sequence encodes CASRIQGGYAGELFF.

Only one count was recorded for this clone. The rearrangement links TRBV5-1 to TRBJ1-4; possible D gene TRBD1, 5 bases. The CDR3 consists of 15 residues. Trimming took off 3 bases at V and 8 bases at J, with 17 bases between the two ends. Germline values: CDR1 SGHRS, CDR2 YFSETQ. Here the CDR3 DNA reads TGCGCCAGCAGCTCTCTCCAGGGATTACGCGAAAAACTGTTTTTT. It is translated as CASSSLQGLREKLFF.